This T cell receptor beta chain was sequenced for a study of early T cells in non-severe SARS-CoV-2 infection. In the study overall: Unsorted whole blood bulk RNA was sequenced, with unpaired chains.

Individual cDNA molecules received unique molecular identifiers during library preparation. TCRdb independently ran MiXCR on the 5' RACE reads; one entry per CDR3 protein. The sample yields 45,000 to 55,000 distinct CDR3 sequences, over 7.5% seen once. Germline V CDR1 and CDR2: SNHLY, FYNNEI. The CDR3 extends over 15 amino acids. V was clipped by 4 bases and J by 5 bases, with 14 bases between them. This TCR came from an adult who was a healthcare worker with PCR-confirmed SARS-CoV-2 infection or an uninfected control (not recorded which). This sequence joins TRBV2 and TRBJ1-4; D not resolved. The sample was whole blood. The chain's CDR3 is CASSGKWLTNEKLFF. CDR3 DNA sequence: TGTGCCAGCAGTGGGAAGTGGCTGACGAATGAAAAACTGTTTTTT. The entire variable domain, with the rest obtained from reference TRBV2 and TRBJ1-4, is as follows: EPEVTQTPSHQVTQMGQEVILRCVPISNHLYFYWYRQILGQKVEFLVSFYNNEISEKSEIFDDQFSVERPDGSNFTLKIRSTKLEDSAMYFCASSGKWLTNEKLFFGSGTQLSVL.